This is a list of T cell receptor beta chains from one sample in a study of OX40 agonist ivuxolimab in advanced cancers. Method: immunoSEQ multiplex PCR; TCRdb's copy keeps in-frame clones and lacks some. The sample holds fewer than 25,000 clones, roughly three quarters seen once. Here the sequenced sample was CD4+ or CD8+ T cells sorted from blood, taken in a trial of the OX40 agonist ivuxolimab. These receptors originate from an adult with an advanced solid tumor such as melanoma, head and neck, liver or kidney cancer. The CDR3 runs from the conserved cysteine through the conserved F or W. A D gene is named only where the DNA matches it firmly. Size tells how often a clone was seen (once, few, many) or the class of an expanded clone, and some rows leave it out.

j_call clone_size v_call d_call cdr3_nt cdr3_aa
TRBJ1-1 few TRBV6-6 - TGTGCCAGCAGGCCCCGGGGGGCCGCTGAAGCTTTCTTT CASRPRGAAEAFF
TRBJ1-2 - TRBV9 - TGTGCCAGCTATAACTATGGCTACACCTTC CASYNYGYTF
TRBJ2-1 - TRBV29-1 TRBD2 TGCAGCGTTACATTGGGGGGGGAGCAGTTCTTC CSVTLGGEQFF
TRBJ2-1 - TRBV4-3 - TGCGCCAGCAGCCAAGAATCACAGGGTAGGGATGAGCAGTTCTTC CASSQESQGRDEQFF
TRBJ2-7 - TRBV28 - TGTGCCAGCAGTTTGGAGACAGGAACAAGTTACGAGCAGTACTTC CASSLETGTSYEQYF
TRBJ2-3 - TRBV5-1 TRBD2 TGCGCCAGCAGCTTGGAGGGAGGGTACACAGATACGCAGTATTTT CASSLEGGYTDTQYF
TRBJ2-1 - TRBV19 TRBD2 TGTGCCAGTAGTATATATAGCGGGACGGTAAATGAGCAGTTCTTC CASSIYSGTVNEQFF
TRBJ2-2 once TRBV5-6 TRBD1 TGTGCCAGCAGCTCAACAGGGGGCGCTTGGTTCGGGGAGCTGTTTTTT CASSSTGGAWFGELFF
TRBJ2-1 - TRBV27 TRBD1 TGTGCCAGCAGTTTACACGGGACAGGCTACAATGAGCAGTTCTTC CASSLHGTGYNEQFF
TRBJ2-5 once TRBV20-1 - TGCAGTGCTAGTAGGGGGGCCCAGTACTTC CSASRGAQYF
TRBJ2-3 few TRBV6-5 - TGTGCCAGCAGTTACTCTGGCGGCGGGGGCACAGATACGCAGTATTTT CASSYSGGGGTDTQYF
TRBJ2-7 - TRBV5-4 TRBD2 TGTGCCAGCACCTTAGCGGGAGAAGCCTACGAGCAGTACTTC CASTLAGEAYEQYF
TRBJ2-7 few TRBV27 - TGTGCCAGCAGTTTATCATCTACCTACGAGCAGTACTTC CASSLSSTYEQYF
TRBJ2-5 - TRBV11-2 - TGTGCCAGCAGCGCACGACAGAATAACCAAGAGACCCAGTACTTC CASSARQNNQETQYF
TRBJ2-6 - TRBV11-3 - TGTGCCAGCAGCTTAGACCGCTCTGGGGCCAACGTCCTGACTTTC CASSLDRSGANVLTF